Sequencing of this TCR beta chain was carried out in a study of T cells after yellow fever vaccination. Looking at the study overall: The fractions with low cell numbers were processed using SMART-Seq v4 Ultra Low Input.

General study points: A minor fraction of clonotypes spanned both CD4 and CD8 compartments. Abundant contaminating clonotypes from the bulk population could appear in FACS-sorted repertoires.

The CDR3 has 13 amino acids. Per the germline V gene, CDR1 is ENHRY and CDR2 is SYGVKD. Trimming took 11 bases from V and 10 from J; bases not matched to a gene: 9. To note about this clonotype: Antigen specificity is unknown.

Production of TCR cDNA was by 5'RACE template switching, which also added a universal primer site and UMIs. TCRdb re-derived calls from the 5' RACE reads in MiXCR, one entry per CDR3 protein. In the table there are just under 600,000 distinct CDR3 sequences, about 13% of which are singletons. This rearrangement joins TRBV10-3 to TRBJ2-1; 12 nucleotides match TRBD2. The sequences come from PBMCs, collected on the day of the yellow fever booster vaccination. This sequence was found in a man aged 30 to 45 who received the YFV17D yellow fever vaccine. The CDR3 loop is CASGLAGTPEQFF. CDR3 coding DNA: TGTGCCTCCGGACTAGCGGGAACCCCAGAGCAGTTCTTC.